This entry describes one T cell receptor (beta chain). Its cognate antigen is unknown. Clones were sequenced by immunoSEQ multiplex PCR, and TCRdb holds only the in-frame ones, with some missing. The sample lists roughly 120,000 clones, roughly 89% occurring once. These data belong to a study of cytomegalovirus exposure and HLA in healthy donors. Study summary: A later analysis reported the approximately 120 validation repertoires used the same platform as the roughly 670 first-cohort repertoires.

Study observations and caveats: In the approximately 130 validation repertoires, about 94% of cluster scores exceeded 0, per a later analysis. Specific recognition of CMV antigens was confirmed in vitro for a few chains (all CMV-associated).

The receptor's source is a man aged 25-45 years in good health and CMV-seronegative. The sequencing sample was made of PBMCs.

CDR3 coding DNA: TGTGCCAGCAGCTTATGGGGGGGCTTGGACGAGCAGTACTTC. Residues: CASSLWGGLDEQYF. The chain joins TRBV7-2 to TRBJ2-7, with D tentatively TRBD2 (7 bases). Trimming stripped 2 bases from V and 5 bases from J, with 13 bases between. This CDR3 has 14 amino acids. Germline loops: CDR1 SGHTA, CDR2 FQGNSA.